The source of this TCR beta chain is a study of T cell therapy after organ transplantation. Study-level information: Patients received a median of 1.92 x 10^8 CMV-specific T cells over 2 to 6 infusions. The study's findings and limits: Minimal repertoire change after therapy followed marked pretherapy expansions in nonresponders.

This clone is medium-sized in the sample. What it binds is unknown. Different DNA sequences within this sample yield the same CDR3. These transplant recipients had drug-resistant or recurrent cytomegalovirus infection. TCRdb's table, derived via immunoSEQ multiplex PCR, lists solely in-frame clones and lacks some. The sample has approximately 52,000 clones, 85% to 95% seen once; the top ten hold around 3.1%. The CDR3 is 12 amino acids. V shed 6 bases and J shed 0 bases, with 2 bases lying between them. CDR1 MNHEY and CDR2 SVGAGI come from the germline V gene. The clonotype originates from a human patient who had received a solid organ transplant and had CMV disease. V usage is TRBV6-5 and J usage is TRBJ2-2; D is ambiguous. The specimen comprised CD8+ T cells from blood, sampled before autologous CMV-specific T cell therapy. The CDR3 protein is CASRTNTGELFF. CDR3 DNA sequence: TGTGCCAGCAGAACGAACACCGGGGAGCTGTTTTTT.